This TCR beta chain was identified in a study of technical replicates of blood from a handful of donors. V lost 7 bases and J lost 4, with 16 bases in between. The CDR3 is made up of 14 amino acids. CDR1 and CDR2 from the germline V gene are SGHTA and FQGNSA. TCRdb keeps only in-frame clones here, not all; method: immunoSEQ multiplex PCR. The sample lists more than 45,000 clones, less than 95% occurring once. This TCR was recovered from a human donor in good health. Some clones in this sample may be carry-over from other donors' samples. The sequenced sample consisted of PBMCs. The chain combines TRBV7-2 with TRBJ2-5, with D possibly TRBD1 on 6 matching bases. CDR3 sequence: CASTDRTLRETQYF. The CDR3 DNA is TGTGCCAGCACCGACAGGACCTTGCGAGAGACCCAGTACTTC. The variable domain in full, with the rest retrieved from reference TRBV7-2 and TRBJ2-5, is GAGVSQSPSNKVTEKGKDVELRCDPISGHTALYWYRQSLGQGLEFLIYFQGNSAPDKSGLPSDRFSAERTGGSVSTLTIQRTQQEDSAVYLCASTDRTLRETQYFGPGTRLLVL.